The rows below give T cell receptor beta chains drawn from one sample of a study of T cells in localized non-small cell lung cancer. Repertoires were generated with immunoSEQ multiplex PCR, while TCRdb's copy carries only in-frame clones and drops some. The data contain about 19,000 clones, over 80% of them seen just once; the ten biggest clones take up around 4%. Specimen: peripheral blood, collected before any cancer treatment. These receptors all come from an older male donor with stage I squamous cell lung carcinoma. The CDR3 runs from the conserved cysteine through the conserved F or W. D genes are given only for firm matches. Clone size is given for some rows only: seen once, a few or many times, or a class if the clone is expanded.

d_gene,j_gene,v_gene,abundance,CDR3aa,CDR3nt
TRBD1,TRBJ2-3,TRBV7-9,-,CASSLDTGGDTQYF,TGTGCCAGCAGCTTAGATACAGGGGGAGATACGCAGTATTTT
-,TRBJ2-1,TRBV7-7,once,CASSLAGPMAEQFF,TGTGCCAGCAGCTTAGCGGGACCCATGGCTGAGCAGTTCTTC
-,TRBJ1-1,TRBV10-1,once,CASRQSQGTEAFF,TGCGCCAGTCGACAGTCCCAAGGCACTGAAGCTTTCTTT
-,TRBJ2-7,TRBV7-9,-,CASSLSAYEQYF,TGTGCCAGCAGCCTTTCCGCTTACGAGCAGTACTTC
-,TRBJ2-4,TRBV10-3,-,CAISEGVNKGNIQYF,TGTGCCATCAGTGAGGGGGTCAATAAAGGGAACATTCAGTACTTC
-,TRBJ1-2,TRBV10-3,once,CAISERQNYGYTF,TGTGCCATCAGTGAGAGACAGAACTATGGCTACACCTTC
-,TRBJ2-5,TRBV30,-,CAWSPGTAQETQYF,TGTGCCTGGAGTCCAGGGACGGCCCAAGAGACCCAGTACTTC
-,TRBJ2-2,TRBV11-3,few,CASSLQGVTGELFF,TGTGCCAGCAGCTTACAAGGAGTCACCGGGGAGCTGTTTTTT
-,TRBJ2-7,TRBV6-6,-,CASSSQGGTEQYF,TGTGCCAGCAGTTCCCAGGGGGGGACCGAGCAGTACTTC
-,TRBJ1-2,TRBV7-2,once,CASSLARTQTYGYTF,TGTGCCAGCAGCTTAGCCCGGACACAGACCTATGGCTACACCTTC
TRBD2,TRBJ2-3,TRBV19,-,CASSSRTSGRDTQYF,TGTGCCAGTAGTTCCCGGACTAGCGGGAGAGATACGCAGTATTTT
-,TRBJ2-7,TRBV5-1,-,CASSESYEQYF,TGCGCCAGCAGCGAATCCTACGAGCAGTACTTC
TRBD1,TRBJ2-5,TRBV15,once,CATSRDQGEETQYF,TGTGCCACCAGCAGAGATCAGGGGGAAGAGACCCAGTACTTC
-,TRBJ2-5,TRBV18,-,CASSPEQGQETQYF,TGTGCCAGCTCACCAGAACAGGGTCAAGAGACCCAGTACTTC
TRBD1,TRBJ2-7,TRBV30,once,CAWTRWGQGSYEQYF,TGTGCCTGGACCCGATGGGGACAGGGGTCCTACGAGCAGTACTTC
-,TRBJ1-2,TRBV7-7,-,CASSHTRNYGYTF,TGTGCCAGCAGCCACACACGGAACTATGGCTACACCTTC
-,TRBJ1-2,TRBV5-5,-,CASSASGEGLYGYTF,TGTGCCAGCAGCGCTTCGGGGGAGGGCCTATATGGCTACACCTTC
-,TRBJ1-5,TRBV6-1,few,CASSEQGPHQPQHF,TGTGCCAGCAGTGAGCAGGGGCCTCATCAGCCCCAGCATTTT
-,TRBJ1-3,TRBV2,-,CASIRDFGSGNTIYF,TGTGCCAGCATTCGTGACTTCGGCTCTGGAAACACCATATATTTT
TRBD1,TRBJ1-5,TRBV19,-,CASSMGTGANQPQHF,TGTGCCAGTAGTATGGGGACAGGGGCAAATCAGCCCCAGCATTTT
-,TRBJ1-2,TRBV28,-,CASSLGDYGYTF,TGTGCCAGCAGTTTGGGGGACTATGGCTACACCTTC
-,TRBJ2-1,TRBV2,-,CASSDYRTYNEQFF,TGTGCCAGCAGTGATTACAGAACCTACAATGAGCAGTTCTTC
-,TRBJ1-1,TRBV11-3,-,CASSRGGDLNTEAFF,TGTGCCAGCAGCCGAGGGGGGGACTTGAACACTGAAGCTTTCTTT
-,TRBJ2-7,TRBV28,-,CASSLSGLRYF,TGTGCCAGCAGTTTATCGGGACTGCGGTACTTC
-,TRBJ2-1,TRBV27,few,CASSFSVRSNEQFF,TGTGCCAGCAGTTTCTCTGTAAGGAGTAATGAGCAGTTCTTC
-,TRBJ1-6,TRBV5-1,-,CASSLEPGINSPLHF,TGCGCCAGCAGCTTGGAGCCCGGGATCAATTCACCCCTCCACTTT
-,TRBJ2-3,TRBV18,-,CASSQLTDTQYF,TGTGCCAGCTCACAGCTCACAGATACGCAGTATTTT
TRBD1,TRBJ1-2,TRBV10-3,-,CAITLTGEGNYGYTF,TGTGCCATCACCTTGACAGGGGAGGGGAACTATGGCTACACCTTC
TRBD1,TRBJ1-5,TRBV6-5,-,CASSDRGGQPQHF,TGTGCCAGCAGTGACAGGGGCGGTCAGCCCCAGCATTTT
-,TRBJ1-2,TRBV5-1,-,CASLPGTGYGGYTF,TGCGCCAGCCTTCCCGGGACGGGATATGGCGGCTACACCTTC
-,TRBJ2-5,TRBV2,-,CASRVEAVGDETQYF,TGTGCCAGCAGAGTCGAAGCAGTGGGGGACGAGACCCAGTACTTC
TRBD1,TRBJ1-2,TRBV30,-,CAWRQGDASGYTF,TGTGCCTGGAGACAGGGGGATGCCTCCGGCTACACCTTC
TRBD2,TRBJ2-5,TRBV4-3,once,CASSQETTSGDPETQYF,TGCGCCAGCAGCCAAGAAACGACTAGCGGGGACCCAGAGACCCAGTACTTC
-,TRBJ2-5,TRBV28,-,CASSPPWAVETQYF,TGTGCCAGCAGTCCGCCGTGGGCGGTGGAGACCCAGTACTTC
TRBD1,TRBJ2-5,TRBV5-1,once,CASSLNTGGAETQYF,TGCGCCAGCAGCTTGAACACAGGGGGAGCGGAGACCCAGTACTTC
-,TRBJ2-7,TRBV28,-,CASSFQGASEQYF,TGTGCCAGCAGTTTTCAGGGTGCTTCCGAGCAGTACTTC
-,TRBJ2-3,TRBV7-7,once,CASSLGLASTDTQYF,TGTGCCAGCAGCTTGGGGCTAGCCAGCACAGATACGCAGTATTTT
TRBD1,TRBJ1-3,TRBV9,-,CASTLGGIGNTIYF,TGTGCCAGCACCCTAGGGGGCATTGGAAACACCATATATTTT
-,TRBJ2-7,TRBV11-2,once,CASSLVRQGLYEQYF,TGTGCCAGCAGCTTAGTTCGCCAGGGGCTTTACGAGCAGTACTTC
TRBD2,TRBJ2-3,TRBV28,-,CASSLPSGRARSTDTQYF,TGTGCCAGCAGCCTACCCAGCGGGAGGGCCAGAAGCACAGATACGCAGTATTTT
-,TRBJ1-2,TRBV25-1,-,CASSESTGGSYGYTF,TGTGCCAGCAGTGAATCTACGGGGGGTAGCTATGGCTACACCTTC
-,TRBJ2-7,TRBV6-6,once,CASSLSGSYEQYF,TGTGCCAGCAGCCTTTCAGGGTCCTACGAGCAGTACTTC
-,TRBJ1-3,TRBV9,-,CASSVIAAPTYSGNTIYF,TGTGCCAGCAGCGTAATCGCTGCACCGACGTACTCTGGAAACACCATATATTTT
-,TRBJ2-2,TRBV5-6,few,CASSLGSIGELFF,TGTGCCAGCAGCTTGGGGAGTATCGGGGAGCTGTTTTTT
TRBD2,TRBJ2-3,TRBV7-9,-,CASSLGGGRVTDTQYF,TGTGCCAGCAGCTTAGGTGGCGGGAGGGTCACAGATACGCAGTATTTT
-,TRBJ1-2,TRBV21-1,-,CASSPFPSHRGGYTF,TGTGCCAGCAGTCCCTTCCCTTCTCACAGGGGTGGCTACACCTTC
-,TRBJ2-1,TRBV4-3,-,CASSQEEGVFETDEQFF,TGCGCCAGCAGCCAAGAAGAGGGGGTTTTCGAGACGGATGAGCAGTTCTTC
TRBD1,TRBJ2-1,TRBV2,few,CASSADRENEQFF,TGTGCCAGCAGTGCCGACAGGGAAAATGAGCAGTTCTTC
-,TRBJ1-1,TRBV4-2,-,CASSQQSQVGRTEAFF,TGTGCCAGCAGCCAACAATCTCAGGTTGGACGTACTGAAGCTTTCTTT
-,TRBJ2-5,TRBV27,-,CASSEGPGGTQYF,TGTGCCAGCAGCGAGGGACCAGGAGGGACCCAGTACTTC
-,TRBJ2-7,TRBV2,-,CASSDPGPYEQYF,TGTGCCAGCAGTGATCCGGGACCCTACGAGCAGTACTTC
TRBD2,TRBJ2-1,TRBV7-6,-,CATSQGWGLAGANEQFF,TGTGCCACCTCTCAAGGGTGGGGACTAGCGGGAGCTAATGAGCAGTTCTTC